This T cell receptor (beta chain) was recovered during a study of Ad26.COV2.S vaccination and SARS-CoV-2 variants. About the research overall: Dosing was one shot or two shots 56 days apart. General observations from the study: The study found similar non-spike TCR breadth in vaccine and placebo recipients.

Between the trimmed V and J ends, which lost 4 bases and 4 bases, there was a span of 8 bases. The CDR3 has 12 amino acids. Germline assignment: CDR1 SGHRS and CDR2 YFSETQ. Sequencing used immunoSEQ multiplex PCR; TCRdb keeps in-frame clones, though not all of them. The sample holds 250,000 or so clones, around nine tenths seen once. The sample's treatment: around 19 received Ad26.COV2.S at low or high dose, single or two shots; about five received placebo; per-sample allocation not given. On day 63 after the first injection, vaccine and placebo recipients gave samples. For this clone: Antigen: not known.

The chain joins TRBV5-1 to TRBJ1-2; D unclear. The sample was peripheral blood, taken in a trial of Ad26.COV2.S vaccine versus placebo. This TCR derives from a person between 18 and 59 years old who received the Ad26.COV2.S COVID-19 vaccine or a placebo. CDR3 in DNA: TGCGCCAGCAGCCCCAGCGGCTATGGCTACACCTTC. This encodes CASSPSGYGYTF.